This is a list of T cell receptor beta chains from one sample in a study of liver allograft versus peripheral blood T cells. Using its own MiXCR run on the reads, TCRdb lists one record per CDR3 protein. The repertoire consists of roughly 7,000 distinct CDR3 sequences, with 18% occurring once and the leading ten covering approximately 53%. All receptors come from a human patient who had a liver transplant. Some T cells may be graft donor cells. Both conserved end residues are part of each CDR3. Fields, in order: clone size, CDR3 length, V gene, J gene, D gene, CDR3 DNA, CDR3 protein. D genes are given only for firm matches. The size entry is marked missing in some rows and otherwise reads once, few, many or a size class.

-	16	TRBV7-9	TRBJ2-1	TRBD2	TGTGCCAGCAGCTTATGGGTAGCGGGGGGAGGGGATGAGCAGTTCTTC	CASSLWVAGGGDEQFF
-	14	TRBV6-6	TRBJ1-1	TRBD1	TGTGCCAGCAGTGATGGACAGGGAGGGATTGAAGCTTTCTTT	CASSDGQGGIEAFF
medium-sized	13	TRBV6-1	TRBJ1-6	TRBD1	TGTGCCATCCACTGGGACAGCAATTCACCCCTCCACTTT	CAIHWDSNSPLHF
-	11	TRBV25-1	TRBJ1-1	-	TGTGCCAGCCAGCGGGGCACTGAAGCTTTCTTT	CASQRGTEAFF
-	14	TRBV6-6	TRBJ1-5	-	TGTGCCAGCAGTTACTCTAGGACGAATCAGCCCCAGCATTTT	CASSYSRTNQPQHF
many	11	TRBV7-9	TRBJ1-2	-	TGTGCCAGCAGCGACCACAATGGCTACACCTTC	CASSDHNGYTF
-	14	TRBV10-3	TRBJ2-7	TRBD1	TGTGCCATCAACCCGGGACAGGGACTATACGAGCAGTACTTC	CAINPGQGLYEQYF
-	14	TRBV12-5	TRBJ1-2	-	TGTGCTAGTGGTTCCCCTGGACACCACTATGGCTACACCTTC	CASGSPGHHYGYTF
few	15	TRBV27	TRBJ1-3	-	TGTGCCAGTTGGGGAGTAGGGAAGGCCGGAAACACCATATATTTT	CASWGVGKAGNTIYF
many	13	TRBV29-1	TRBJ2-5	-	TGCAGCGTTGATCTAGGGGTTTGGGGGACCCAGTACTTC	CSVDLGVWGTQYF
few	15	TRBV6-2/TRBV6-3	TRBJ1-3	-	TGTGCCAGCAGTTACTTGGCAGCCTCTGGAAACACCATATATTTT	CASSYLAASGNTIYF
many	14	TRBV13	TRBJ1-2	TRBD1	TGTGCCAGCAGCCCCGGGACAGGGGCTTATGGCTACACCTTC	CASSPGTGAYGYTF
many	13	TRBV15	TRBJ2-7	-	TGTGCCACCAGCCCCGGGTTCTCCTACGAGCAGTACTTC	CATSPGFSYEQYF
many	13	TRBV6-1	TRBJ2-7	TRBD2	TGTGCCAGCATGGGGAGGGTAGCCTACGAGCAGTACTTC	CASMGRVAYEQYF
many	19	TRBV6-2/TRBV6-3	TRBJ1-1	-	TGTGCCAGCAGTTACTCCGGTCGAGGGGCCGGATCTCACGGCACTGAAGCTTTCTTT	CASSYSGRGAGSHGTEAFF
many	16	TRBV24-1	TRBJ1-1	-	TGTGCCACCAGTCTAGAAAAGGATCTAGAGGGAACTGAAGCTTTCTTT	CATSLEKDLEGTEAFF
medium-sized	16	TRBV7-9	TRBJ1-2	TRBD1	TGTGCCAGCAGCCCCGGGGGGACAGGGGGCAATCGTGGCTACACCTTC	CASSPGGTGGNRGYTF